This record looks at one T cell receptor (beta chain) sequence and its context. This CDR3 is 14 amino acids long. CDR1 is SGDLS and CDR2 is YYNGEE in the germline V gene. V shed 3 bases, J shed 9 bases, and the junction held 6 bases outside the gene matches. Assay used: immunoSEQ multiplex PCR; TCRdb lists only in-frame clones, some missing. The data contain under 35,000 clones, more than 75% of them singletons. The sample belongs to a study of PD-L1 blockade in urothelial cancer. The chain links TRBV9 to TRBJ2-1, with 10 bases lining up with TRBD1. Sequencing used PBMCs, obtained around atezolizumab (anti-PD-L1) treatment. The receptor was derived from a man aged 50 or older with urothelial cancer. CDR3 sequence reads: CASSAGTGEVEQFF. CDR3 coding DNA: TGTGCCAGCAGCGCCGGGACAGGGGAGGTTGAGCAGTTCTTC.